Given below is one TCR beta chain in context. Sequencing used immunoSEQ multiplex PCR; TCRdb keeps in-frame clones, though not all of them. The table lists some 150,000 clones, approximately 87% of them singletons. J lost 4 bases, V lost 7 bases, and 18 bases had no gene match. CDR3 size: 17 residues. Germline CDR1 and CDR2: LNHDA and SQIVND (reference sequence). The sample comes from a study of blood T cell repertoires in COVID-19. Study-level background: COVID-19 samples from acute and convalescent phases originated in the United States, Italy and Spain.

Each participant's cohort was designated according to participant-reported clinical history. The genes are TRBV19 and TRBJ1-1; 7 nucleotides line up with TRBD1. The clonotype originates from a woman in her twenties or thirties with acute COVID-19. Sample: PBMCs or T cells enriched from blood (not recorded which). CDR3 DNA sequence: TGTGCCAGTATTCTAGACAGGGCGCTCGGTGGAGTCACTGAAGCTTTCTTT. Translation gives CASILDRALGGVTEAFF.